This entry concerns a single T cell receptor (beta chain). Its binding antigen is unknown. The input lacks base qualities; no much larger clone sits a single base away. In total, roughly 670 healthy bone marrow donors made up the cohort. At the time of sampling, every cohort member was nominally healthy, though immune exposures that went unrecorded were likely present. The donor tested CMV seronegative and was one of the 352 seronegative cohort members. A peripheral blood sample was collected from each donor, and TCR beta sequencing was performed on peripheral blood mononuclear cells. The Qiagen DNeasy Blood Extraction Kit was used to extract genomic DNA from the blood cell samples. V and J lose 8 bases and 1 base, and a span of 8 bases separates them. From cysteine to phenylalanine, the CDR3 is 12 amino acids long. Only the CDR3 portion is preserved as DNA: 36 bases, with reading frame beginning at the first base. CDR1 and CDR2, per the germline V gene, are SNHLY and FYNNEI.

This record comes from a study of cytomegalovirus exposure and HLA in healthy donors (dated by TCRdb to 2016 to 2017). Concerning the study at large: An earlier analysis of some 550 of the donors reported about 290 Gb of sequence data and 100 million to 130 million unique TCR beta sequences from around 200 million T cells. Roughly 300 gigabases of sequencing data and tens of millions of unique TCR sequences were included in an early release covering roughly 600 HLA-typed donors. The genetic ancestry cluster associated with self-reported Caucasian donors included over 80% of the 300 to 450 genotyped donors. The study aimed to test whether cataloging public T cell receptors could reveal signatures of past pathogen exposure. The study profiled the T cell repertoires of hundreds of subjects by immunosequencing and related them to cytomegalovirus serostatus. Besides the first cohort of under 700 subjects, a separate validation cohort made up of about 120 different subjects was used. High-throughput TCR immunosequencing, statistical association of individual TCRs with disease status, and machine learning were combined to predict cytomegalovirus infection status. In a later analysis, previously published TCR beta repertoires from 666 donors were re-analyzed and high-resolution HLA genotyping was added so that TCR occurrence patterns could be studied. The later analysis used no new phenotypic data to find candidate immune exposures, relying instead on TCR beta sequences and their occurrence across donors. An earlier analysis of around 540 of the donors applied high-throughput TCR beta sequencing to assess whether each TCR beta V gene segment acted as functional or pseudogenic. Donor age, sex, ethnicity and CMV serostatus were compiled alongside the repertoire data. Genome-wide SNP genotypes for about 65% of the roughly 670 donors were used in a later genetic analysis, which treated that subset as a discovery cohort. All discovery cohort repertoires had been generated using a single sequencing platform. HLA typing included class I and class II loci at four-digit resolution. The number of donors typed differed by locus, with about 629-630 for A, B, C, DRB1 and DQB1, around 520 for DQA1, under 610 for DPA1, and some 440 for DPB1. Because of strong linkage in the cohort, 4 to 6 DR-DQ haplotypes were treated as single units for association and clustering. Among several hundred genotyped donors of the cohort, an average of approximately 240,000 unique TCR beta nucleotide sequences was sequenced per donor, of which 15% to 20% were non-productive.

Libraries were prepared through the immunoSEQ multiplex PCR assay. For the multiplex PCR, a mixture combining 60 forward primers for TCR Vbeta segments and 13 reverse primers for TCR Jbeta segments was used. A multiplex PCR assay on genomic DNA amplified the CDR3 region of rearranged TCR beta genes. Amplified TCR beta libraries were sequenced as 87-base-pair reads on the Illumina HiSeq System. The paper's processing steps were these. Across the 666 repertoires, a later analysis counted about 81 million unique TCR beta chains, some 11 million of which were shared by at least two donors. Raw reads were error-corrected and collapsed into unique sequences by a nearest-neighbor algorithm in which closely related sequences were merged to remove PCR and sequencing errors. V, D and J gene segments were assigned by aligning CDR3 sequences to IMGT reference sequences. For a sequence to be retained, at least a six-nucleotide match to both a V gene segment and a J gene segment was required. Rearrangements were classified as productive when the CDR3 lacked stop codons and remained in frame with V and J, and all other rearrangements were classified as non-productive. Following IMGT convention, CDR3 was defined as the stretch from the second conserved V-encoded cysteine to the conserved J-encoded phenylalanine. Sequences without an unambiguous match to a single V gene segment were excluded from the earlier analysis of approximately 600 of the donors. An earlier analysis of several hundred of the donors called V segments functional above 56.7% productive rearrangements and segregating when the between-donor standard deviation exceeded 5%. A statistical classification framework was built for diagnosing cytomegalovirus status from the catalog of TCR beta chain sequences. A later analysis assigned V and J genes by comparing TCR nucleotide sequences with IMGT/GENE-DB human TR gene sequences. Using the TCRdist pipeline, a later analysis assigned CDR3 sequences along with most-parsimonious VDJ recombination scenarios. In a later analysis, each TCR beta chain was defined by its CDR3 amino acid sequence together with its V-gene family, and reads without a unique V-gene family were excluded. A later analysis removed 592 highly shared, low-generation-probability nucleotide sequences to deal with suspected cross-contamination and a sequencing artifact. In a later analysis, a clonal expansion index was calculated for each public chain from normalized within-repertoire ranks of inferred template counts. Generation probabilities in a later analysis came from a VDJ recombination model fitted to out-of-frame rearrangements, and those results were checked against IGoR. A later analysis scored TCR-TCR, TCR-HLA and TCR-CMV co-occurrence with hypergeometric tests, applying a repertoire-size bias correction to TCR pairs. To estimate false discovery rates, a later analysis permuted the HLA or CMV assignments 20 times. A later analysis grouped co-occurring TCRs with DBSCAN, adding TCRdist sequence similarity when clustering within HLA-allele-positive subsets. Repertoires with fewer than 30,000 or more than 120,000 public chains were left out of co-occurrence clustering, as were about 5 repertoires with anomalous nucleotide sharing. What TCRdb holds here is the immuneACCESS table cut down to in-frame rearrangements. Part of the clones is not present; checked against another copy, under half of the missing clones reflect an unresolved V gene, and the others are unexplained. D and trimming come from the DNA, and the V and J calls and clone size come from that table. Present in this sample are about 200,000 clones, around three quarters of which were seen just once. 1.5% to 2% of the sample is in the top ten clones.

Study-wide findings and limitations: While some public TCRs were present in many individuals, most TCR sequences turned up only very rarely across donors. The only immune exposure information available for the cohort was CMV serostatus. In an earlier analysis of about 550 of the donors, most TCR beta V segments were observed in productive rearrangements about 87% or about 30% of the time, broadly matching IMGT annotations. A further reported finding was that TCR beta sequences accurately predicted the HLA-A and HLA-B alleles for most subjects in the first cohort. When HLA alleles, especially DR and DQ, strongly co-occurred, attributing TCR associations to individual alleles was difficult. The sequencing pipeline was judged likely to have produced a cluster of highly shared sequence variants as a technical artifact. The cohort was sequenced for TCR beta chains only, and without alpha or paired-chain data the features that could be detected were limited. In a later analysis, HLA-associated TCR beta chains showed more clonal expansion and lower generation probabilities than non-associated chains that were equally common. Because HLA typing was unavailable for some donors at each locus, only the typed subset was used in association tests. The study gave a list of more than 150 TCR beta chains associated with cytomegalovirus. Correlated functional status among segregating V segments might reflect linkage disequilibrium, but an unknown experimental factor could not be ruled out. Some IMGT-functional V segments, including TRBV6-2 and TRBV6-3, could not be told apart with the 87-base-pair reads, so those segments were excluded. V-gene and J-gene trimming of TCR beta chains was associated with a missense DCLRE1C variant in a later genetic analysis, and the association was replicated in an independent cohort. In a later analysis, the rate of TCR association differed among HLA loci, with DRB1 alleles having the most associated TCRs and HLA-C alleles having the fewest. In a later genetic analysis, fewer N-insertions in productive TCRs were reported among donors in an Asian-associated ancestry cluster than the roughly 670-donor mean. Presence/absence analyses assumed roughly uniform sequencing depth across donors, an assumption that may not hold. Because counts were too low, roughly 18 rarely observed V segments, including chromosome 9 orphons, were left out of the earlier analysis of some 600 of the donors. Cytomegalovirus status was reported to be diagnosed by the classifier with high specificity and sensitivity in both the original and validation cohorts. At a false discovery rate of 0.05, a later analysis linked some 18,000 TCR beta sequences to specific HLA alleles. According to the authors, the approach could potentially be generalized to other disease states and immunological phenotypes. A few of the identified cytomegalovirus-associated TCR beta chains were confirmed in vitro to be specific for cytomegalovirus antigens. Several of the top co-occurrence clusters appeared to be linked to parvovirus B19, influenza, CMV and Epstein-Barr virus, according to a later analysis. A later analysis found that most CMV-associated TCR beta chains appeared HLA-restricted, with HLA associations seemingly driven largely by CMV exposure.

The sequence was collected from a man aged 25 to 40 in good health and CMV-seronegative. The sequencing input was PBMCs. The V and J segments used are TRBV2 and TRBJ2-5, with no D gene named confidently. The bases are TGTGCCAGCTTTTTAGTCCAAGAGACCCAGTACTTC. This codes for CASFLVQETQYF. With the rest looked up from the reference TRBV2 and TRBJ2-5 genes rather than sequenced, the full variable domain is EPEVTQTPSHQVTQMGQEVILRCVPISNHLYFYWYRQILGQKVEFLVSFYNNEISEKSEIFDDQFSVERPDGSNFTLKIRSTKLEDSAMYFCASFLVQETQYFGPGTRLLVL.